One sample yielded the 31 T cell receptor beta chains listed below, sequenced in a study of blood T cell repertoires in COVID-19. The protocol was immunoSEQ multiplex PCR, while the TCRdb copy is restricted to in-frame clones and leaves out a portion. The sample yields about 33,000 clones, about four fifths seen once. Sequencing was done on a sample of peripheral blood. Source of these receptors: an elderly man with acute or convalescent COVID-19.

The chain carries TRBV6-5 and TRBJ2-5; a weak D match, TRBD1 (5 bases). Germline V lookup: CDR1 MNHEY, CDR2 SVGAGI. The CDR3 runs 14 residues. V dropped 6 bases and J dropped 7 bases, with 18 bases sitting between them. CDR3 region: CASSPRRQGGTQYF. The DNA of the CDR3 is TGTGCCAGCAGCCCCCGCCGGCAGGGCGGGACCCAGTACTTC.

The J gene is TRBJ2-5, the V gene TRBV2; D may be TRBD1 (5 bases). Trimming took 6 bases from V and 10 from J, leaving 15 bases between them. The CDR3 consists of 12 residues. CDR1 SNHLY and CDR2 FYNNEI come from the germline V gene. CDR3 nucleotide sequence: TGTGCCAGCAGCGATGACCCAGGGAACCAGTACTTC. The encoded protein is CASSDDPGNQYF.

The chain couples TRBV7-7 to TRBJ2-2, with TRBD1 identical over 7 bases. Germline CDR1 is SSHAT and CDR2 is FNYEAQ (reference sequence). This CDR3 comprises 13 residues. As DNA, the CDR3 is TGTGCTAGTTGGGACAGAAAAACCGGGGAGCTGTTTTTT. This encodes CASWDRKTGELFF.

J is TRBJ2-3 and V is TRBV7-6, with D perhaps TRBD1 (6 bases). The CDR3 has 15 amino acids. Looked up from germline, CDR1 is SGHVS and CDR2 is FNYEAQ. V lost 5 bases, J lost 2 bases, and 14 bases lay in between. CDR3 protein: CASSKFRGATDTQYF. Written as DNA, the CDR3 is TGTGCCAGCAGCAAATTCAGGGGCGCCACAGATACGCAGTATTTT.

This clone was counted between two and nine times. The V gene is TRBV18, the J gene TRBJ1-1, with a weak D call TRBD1 (6 bases). This CDR3 has 16 amino acids. Per the germline V gene, CDR1 is KGHSH and CDR2 is LQKENI. The V end lost 6 bases, the J end lost 4 bases, and 21 bases lay between the germline ends. The CDR3 sequence is CASSPQTGRGGTEAFF. The CDR3 DNA is TGTGCCAGCTCCCCCCAGACAGGACGAGGGGGCACTGAAGCTTTCTTT. The complete variable domain, with remaining parts taken from reference TRBV18 and TRBJ1-1, reads NAGVMQNPRHLVRRRGQEARLRCSPMKGHSHVYWYRQLPEEGLKFMVYLQKENIIDESGMPKERFSAEFPKEGPSILRIQQVVRGDSAAYFCASSPQTGRGGTEAFFGQGTRLTVV.

The chain uses TRBV7-2 and TRBJ2-5, with D possibly being TRBD1 (6 bases). CDR1 and CDR2 from the germline V gene are SGHTA and FQGNSA. Trimming cost V 2 bases and J 1 base, with 11 bases left between them. This CDR3 contains 15 residues. CDR3 region: CASSLMTGPQETQYF. The DNA of the CDR3 is TGTGCCAGCAGCTTAATGACAGGACCCCAAGAGACCCAGTACTTC.

The chain uses TRBV6-6 and TRBJ2-1; 8 nucleotides match TRBD1. V lost 8 bases to trimming and J lost 8 bases; unmatched junction nucleotides: 8. Germline CDR1 reads MNHNY; CDR2 reads SVGAGI (reference sequence). CDR3 size: 13 residues. CDR3 amino acids: CASQRTGNDEQFF. The CDR3 DNA follows: TGTGCCAGCCAGAGGACAGGGAACGATGAGCAGTTCTTC.

The rearrangement uses TRBV4-2 and TRBJ2-1, with TRBD2 matching 7 bases. Germline-derived CDR1 and CDR2 are LGHNA and YNFKEQ. After removal of 6 bases from V and 4 bases from J, the junction contained 21 bases not matched to a gene. This CDR3 spans 19 amino acids. The chain's CDR3 is CASSLPLGHRDYIYNEQFF. The CDR3 DNA sequence: TGTGCCAGCAGTCTACCGTTAGGACACCGGGACTACATATACAATGAGCAGTTCTTC.

The chain links TRBV4-3 to TRBJ2-1; 12 bases are shared with TRBD2. V shed 3 bases, J shed 5 bases, and the junction held 11 bases outside the gene matches. Germline V gives CDR1 LGHNA, CDR2 YSLEER. The CDR3 is made up of 18 amino acids. CDR3 amino acids: CASSHPKLAGGNHNEQFF. CDR3 DNA sequence: TGCGCCAGCAGCCACCCTAAACTAGCGGGGGGTAACCACAATGAGCAGTTCTTC.

The CDR3 here is CASSDPDIGSYEQYF. CDR3 DNA sequence: TGCGCCAGCAGCGATCCCGACATCGGATCCTACGAGCAGTACTTC. The chain recombines TRBV10-1 with TRBJ2-7; D gene unclear. The CDR3 loop spans 15 amino acids. The germline V gene has CDR1 WNHNN and CDR2 SYGVQD (reference sequence). Trimming removed 6 bases from V and 1 base from J, with 16 bases in between.

V usage is TRBV18 and J usage is TRBJ1-5, with D unresolved. V was cut by 5 bases and J by 5 bases, with 10 bases left in between. This CDR3 contains 13 residues. The V gene's germline CDR1 is KGHSH and CDR2 LQKENI. In DNA, the CDR3 is TGTGCCAGCTCAGAACACCGGGATCAGCCCCAGCATTTT. It codes for CASSEHRDQPQHF. Together with reference TRBV18 and TRBJ1-5, the CDR3 gives the full variable domain: NAGVMQNPRHLVRRRGQEARLRCSPMKGHSHVYWYRQLPEEGLKFMVYLQKENIIDESGMPKERFSAEFPKEGPSILRIQQVVRGDSAAYFCASSEHRDQPQHFGDGTRLSIL.

This clone was counted between two and nine times. The chain carries TRBV29-1 and TRBJ2-4; possibly TRBD2 for D (6 bases). V lost 5 bases and J lost 0, with 14 bases in between. The CDR3 is 15 amino acids. The germline V gene encodes CDR1 SQVTM and CDR2 ANQGSEA. The CDR3 coding sequence is TGCAGCGTTAGGGGAGGTGTTATAGCCAAAAACATTCAGTACTTC. Encoded protein: CSVRGGVIAKNIQYF.

The J gene is TRBJ2-1, the V gene TRBV7-3; 12 bases map to TRBD2. The germline gives CDR1 SGHTA, CDR2 FQGTGA. There are 15 residues in the CDR3. Losses at the gene ends were 5 bases for V and 5 bases for J; bases not matched to a gene: 4. The CDR3 sequence is CASSASSGGDNEQFF. The DNA of the CDR3 is TGTGCCAGCAGCGCTTCTAGCGGGGGGGACAATGAGCAGTTCTTC. Full variable domain (missing parts from reference TRBV7-3 and TRBJ2-1): GAGVSQTPSNKVTEKGKYVELRCDPISGHTALYWYRQSLGQGPEFLIYFQGTGAADDSGLPNDRFFAVRPEGSVSTLKIQRTERGDSAVYLCASSASSGGDNEQFFGPGTRLTVL.

The rearrangement links TRBV4-2 to TRBJ2-5, with 7 nucleotides matching TRBD2. CDR3 length: 16 amino acids. V was clipped by 1 base and J by 1 base; unmatched bases: 6. Germline CDR1 is LGHNA and CDR2 is YNFKEQ. CDR3 residues: CASSQGKPSGQETQYF. The DNA of the CDR3 is TGTGCCAGCAGCCAAGGAAAGCCTAGCGGCCAAGAGACCCAGTACTTC.

This sequence joins TRBV27 and TRBJ2-7; tentatively, D is TRBD1 (6 bases). The germline V and J ends were trimmed by 6 bases and 3 bases, with 24 bases remaining between them. In germline, CDR1 is MNHEY, CDR2 SMNVEV (reference sequence). The CDR3 totals 17 residues. The CDR3 is CASSSLLSETGHYEQYF. Here the CDR3 DNA reads TGTGCCAGCAGCTCTCTACTGTCAGAGACAGGACACTACGAGCAGTACTTC.

This clone turned up a few times. The rearrangement links TRBV6-2 or TRBV6-3 to TRBJ1-6, with TRBD1 matching 8 bases. CDR1 and CDR2 from the germline V gene are MNHEY and SVGEGT. This CDR3 region has 14 residues. The J segment lost 13 bases and the V segment lost 5 bases, leaving 10 bases of the junction unmatched. The CDR3 bases are TGTGCCAGCAGTCAAGGACAGGGCTTCCGTCCCCTCCACTTT. Encoded protein: CASSQGQGFRPLHF.

The chain links TRBV27 to TRBJ2-4, with D hard to call. The V gene lost 2 bases and the J gene lost 0 bases, with 8 bases spanning the gap. The V gene's germline CDR1 is MNHEY and CDR2 SMNVEV (reference sequence). This CDR3 is 15 amino acids long. CDR3 bases: TGTGCCAGCAGTTTACAGGTTTTAGCCAAAAACATTCAGTACTTC. Encoded protein: CASSLQVLAKNIQYF.

This clone was recorded only once. This chain joins TRBV6-5 and TRBJ1-1; TRBD1 is a possible D gene (5 bases). Germline assignment: CDR1 MNHEY and CDR2 SVGAGI. The CDR3 spans 13 residues. The germline V and J ends were trimmed by 8 bases and 4 bases, with 14 bases remaining between them. CDR3 loop: CASAGELGTEAFF. In nucleotides, the CDR3 is TGTGCCAGCGCGGGGGAGTTGGGCACTGAAGCTTTCTTT.

V usage is TRBV18 and J usage is TRBJ2-7; maybe TRBD2 (6 bases). There are 15 residues in the CDR3. Germline CDR1 and CDR2: KGHSH and LQKENI. The germline V and J ends were trimmed by 1 base and 6 bases, with 16 bases remaining between them. The CDR3, as DNA: TGTGCCAGCTCACCACGGCGGGATCATCGGTCCGAGCAGTACTTC. It specifies CASSPRRDHRSEQYF.

In DNA form, the CDR3 reads TGTGCCAGCAGTTCCCCGGGGGAGGGCCCCTACGAGCAGTACTTC. Its protein is CASSSPGEGPYEQYF. This sequence joins TRBV6-6 and TRBJ2-7; 7 bases align to TRBD2. Germline CDR1 MNHNY, CDR2 SVGAGI (reference sequence). J gave up 2 bases and V 4 bases, and 8 bases lay outside the gene matches. The length of the CDR3 is 15 residues.

CDR3 region: CASSPRTGSGANVLTF. The CDR3 bases are TGTGCCAGCTCACCCAGAACAGGGTCTGGGGCCAACGTCCTGACTTTC. J is TRBJ2-6 and V is TRBV18; D is possibly TRBD1 (6 bases). The V end lost 3 bases, the J end lost 1 base, and 10 bases lay between the germline ends. Germline V lookup: CDR1 KGHSH, CDR2 LQKENI. There are 16 residues in the CDR3.

The chain uses TRBV5-6 and TRBJ2-5, with a weak D call TRBD2 (6 bases). This CDR3 comprises 16 residues. Germline CDR1 is SGHDT and CDR2 is YYEEEE. V was cut by 1 base and J by 4 bases, with 17 bases left in between. The CDR3 loop reads CASSLFEGLIRETQYF. CDR3 nucleotide sequence: TGTGCCAGCAGCTTGTTTGAGGGACTCATCAGAGAGACCCAGTACTTC.

As for this clone: An end of the junction differs from the germline gene, which may be a read error. V gene TRBV7-2 combines with J gene TRBJ2-7; 10 positions match TRBD1. Germline V gene sequence: CDR1 SGHTA, CDR2 FQGNSA. This CDR3 is built from 14 residues. The CDR3 loop is CASSLPGTGAGIHF. CDR3 sequence (DNA): TGTGCCAGCAGCCTGCCGGGGACAGGGGCCGGCATCCACTTC. Combining the CDR3 with reference TRBV7-2 and TRBJ2-7 gives the whole variable domain GAGVSQSPSNKVTEKGKDVELRCDPISGHTALYWYRQSLGQGLEFLIYFQGNSAPDKSGLPSDRFSAERTGGSVSTLTIQRTQQEDSAVYLCASSLPGTGAGIHFGPGTRLTVT.

The chain links TRBV18 to TRBJ2-7; 7 bases match TRBD1. Losses at the gene ends were 3 bases for V and 3 bases for J; bases not matched to a gene: 2. CDR1 is KGHSH, CDR2 LQKENI, per germline. The CDR3 has 13 residues. The CDR3 DNA reads TGTGCCAGCTCACCGGGACAGTTCTACGAGCAGTACTTC. The encoded protein is CASSPGQFYEQYF. The full variable domain, in which reference TRBV18 and TRBJ2-7 provide the parts outside the CDR3, is NAGVMQNPRHLVRRRGQEARLRCSPMKGHSHVYWYRQLPEEGLKFMVYLQKENIIDESGMPKERFSAEFPKEGPSILRIQQVVRGDSAAYFCASSPGQFYEQYFGPGTRLTVT.

The rearrangement joins TRBV7-3 to TRBJ1-1; D is ambiguous. V was trimmed by 2 bases and J by 6 bases, leaving 13 bases between them. This CDR3 is built from 14 residues. The germline CDR1 and CDR2 sequences are SGHTA and FQGTGA. CDR3 bases: TGTGCCAGCAGCTTAGTCGGTGTGAGTTCTGAAGCTTTCTTT. It encodes CASSLVGVSSEAFF.

The chain has TRBV9 and TRBJ2-1; tentative D call: TRBD1 (6 bases). Looked up from germline, CDR1 is SGDLS and CDR2 is YYNGEE. Trimming took 1 base from V and 8 from J, leaving 19 bases between them. The CDR3 totals 16 residues. CDR3 bases: TGTGCCAGCAGCGTATCAGGGACCCAGGGGAGAGATGAGCAGTTCTTC. This encodes CASSVSGTQGRDEQFF.

This sequence joins TRBV18 and TRBJ2-4, with 13 bases matching TRBD2. Germline V CDR1 and CDR2: KGHSH, LQKENI. V lost 3 bases, J lost 7 bases, and 3 bases stayed unmatched. This CDR3 comprises 15 residues. The CDR3 DNA follows: TGTGCCAGCTCACCTACTAGCGGGGGGGCCAACATTCAGTACTTC. Translation gives CASSPTSGGANIQYF.

The chain recombines TRBV12-5 with TRBJ1-1, with TRBD1 identical over 7 bases. The CDR3 covers 12 residues. V was clipped by 6 bases and J by 4 bases; unmatched bases: 2. Germline values: CDR1 LGHNT, CDR2 FRNRAP. CDR3 nucleotide sequence: TGTGCTAGTGGGTCAGGGGGCACTGAAGCTTTCTTT. Translation: CASGSGGTEAFF.

This clone was observed a handful of times. The chain carries TRBV19 and TRBJ1-1, with 8 nucleotides matching TRBD1. The CDR3 consists of 13 residues. CDR1 and CDR2 (germline): LNHDA, SQIVND (reference sequence). Trimming removed 6 bases from V and 5 bases from J; junction bases left unmatched: 5. CDR3 sequence reads: CASRDRVRTEAFF. The CDR3 DNA reads TGTGCCAGTAGGGACAGGGTGAGGACTGAAGCTTTCTTT. Full variable domain (missing parts from reference TRBV19 and TRBJ1-1): DGGITQSPKYLFRKEGQNVTLSCEQNLNHDAMYWYRQDPGQGLRLIYYSQIVNDFQKGDIAEGYSVSREKKESFPLTVTSAQKNPTAFYLCASRDRVRTEAFFGQGTRLTVV.

This chain joins TRBV2 and TRBJ2-5; weak D call: TRBD2 (6 bases). CDR1 SNHLY and CDR2 FYNNEI come from the germline V gene. V was trimmed by 5 bases and J by 7 bases, leaving 17 bases between them. CDR3 length: 14 amino acids. Written as DNA, the CDR3 is TGTGCCAGCAGTTACAGCGGGCCCCCAGGGACCCAGTACTTC. Translation gives CASSYSGPPGTQYF.

This clone was seen a few times. This CDR3 reads CASSPRGQASYEQYF. The CDR3 DNA reads as TGCGCCAGCAGCCCGAGGGGACAGGCCTCCTACGAGCAGTACTTC. V and J are TRBV5-1 and TRBJ2-7; 8 positions agree with TRBD1. J lost 0 bases, V lost 4 bases, and 6 bases had no gene match. The CDR3 sequence is 15 residues long. Germline V gene data show CDR1 as SGHRS and CDR2 as YFSETQ.